This T cell receptor beta chain was documented in a study of Ad26.COV2.S vaccination and SARS-CoV-2 variants. Overall study: The Ad26.COV2.S arm of the COV1001 trial was where the donor was placed.

Treatment specified: around 19 received Ad26.COV2.S at low or high dose, single or two shots; about 5 received placebo; per-sample allocation not given. Sampling occurred on day 63 after the first vaccine or placebo injection. The method was immunoSEQ multiplex PCR; TCRdb's version includes in-frame clones alone and lacks a portion of them. The sample contains approximately 420,000 clones, roughly 90% of which appear only once. V was shortened by 0 bases and J by 9 bases, with 18 bases between the two germline ends. Germline V gene data show CDR1 as MNHNS and CDR2 as SASEGT. The CDR3 contains 17 residues.

V is TRBV6-1 and J is TRBJ1-6; D remains ambiguous. This TCR came from a person between 18 and 65 years old who received the Ad26.COV2.S COVID-19 vaccine or a placebo. The material was peripheral blood, obtained in a trial of Ad26.COV2.S vaccine versus placebo. CDR3 in DNA: TGTGCCAGCAGTGAAGCGAATCAGAGGTCCGGAGGTTCACCCCTCCACTTT. Residues: CASSEANQRSGGSPLHF.